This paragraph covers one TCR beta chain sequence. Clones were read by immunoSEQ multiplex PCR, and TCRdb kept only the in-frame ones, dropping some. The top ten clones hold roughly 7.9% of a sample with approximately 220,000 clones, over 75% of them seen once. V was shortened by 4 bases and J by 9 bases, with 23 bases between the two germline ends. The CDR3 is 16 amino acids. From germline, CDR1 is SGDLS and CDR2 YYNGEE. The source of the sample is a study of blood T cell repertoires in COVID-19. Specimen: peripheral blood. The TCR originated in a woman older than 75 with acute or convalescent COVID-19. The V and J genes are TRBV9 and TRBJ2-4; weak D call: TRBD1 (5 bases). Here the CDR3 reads CASSPTLRHKGIIQYF. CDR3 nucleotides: TGTGCCAGCAGCCCCACTCTGAGGCACAAGGGGATCATTCAGTACTTC.